What follows are 24 T cell receptor beta chains derived from one specimen sequenced in a study of T-cell reconstitution after alpha-beta-depleted transplantation in children. Unique molecular identifiers were incorporated when the TCRbeta library was constructed. TCRdb analysed the PCR reads with MiXCR anew, one entry per CDR3 protein. This sample carries approximately 490,000 distinct CDR3 sequences, approximately 13% of them seen once, and the ten largest clones take 5% to 6%. Sequenced material: PBMCs from the stem cell graft donor, taken from the stem cell graft. The receptors originated from a human donor who donated a stem cell graft to a child with combined immunodeficiency.

This sequence joins TRBV6-2 or TRBV6-3 and TRBJ2-7; 8 bases line up with TRBD1. Germline CDR1 is MNHEY and CDR2 is SVGEGT. There are 15 residues in the CDR3. V gave up 4 bases and J gave up 1 base; unmatched junction bases: 6. CDR3 in DNA: TGTGCCAGCAGTTGGCGGACAGGGAGTTCCTACGAGCAGTACTTC. Translating it yields CASSWRTGSSYEQYF.

This clonotype was seen more than once but under ten times. The genes are TRBV7-8 and TRBJ2-3; D not certain. V shed 5 bases and J shed 7 bases, with 13 bases lying between them. This CDR3 region has 13 residues. Germline V gene data show CDR1 as SGHVS and CDR2 as FQNEAQ. The DNA for the CDR3 is TGTGCCAGCAGCCCACGCCCCCAGAATACGCAGTATTTT. It translates to CASSPRPQNTQYF.

This clonotype was picked up many times. The V and J genes are TRBV6-1 and TRBJ2-3; possibly TRBD1 or TRBD2 for D (5 bases each). CDR1 and CDR2 from the germline V gene are MNHNS and SASEGT. V was shortened by 7 bases and J by 2 bases, with 19 bases between the two germline ends. CDR3 length: 16 amino acids. The CDR3 reads CASNLLGETFTDTQYF. The CDR3 nucleotides read TGTGCCAGCAATCTTTTGGGGGAAACCTTCACAGATACGCAGTATTTT.

The rearrangement links TRBV20-1 to TRBJ2-7; maybe TRBD1 (5 bases). V lost 3 bases to trimming and J lost 2 bases, with 11 bases between them. Germline lookup yields CDR1 DFQATT and CDR2 SNEGSKA (reference sequence). The CDR3 runs 13 residues. CDR3 DNA: TGCAGTGCTAGTTTCAGCAGGGCCTACGAGCAGTACTTC. Protein sequence: CSASFSRAYEQYF.

Many counts were recorded for this clonotype. The J gene is TRBJ2-5, the V gene TRBV13; 9 bases match TRBD2. CDR3 length equals 18 residues. V lost 5 bases to trimming and J lost 1 base; unmatched junction nucleotides: 14. Germline V gives CDR1 PRHDT, CDR2 FYEKMQ (reference sequence). The CDR3 protein is CASSPGVAGEGGQETQYF. In DNA, the CDR3 is TGTGCCAGCAGCCCCGGGGTAGCGGGAGAGGGGGGCCAAGAGACCCAGTACTTC.

The chain has TRBV6-2 or TRBV6-3 and TRBJ2-1; no reliable D call. The CDR3 has 16 residues. Germline V CDR1 and CDR2: MNHEY, SVGEGT. The ends were cut back, 5 bases at V and 8 bases at J, with 22 bases in the middle. CDR3 residues: CASSLRDRRPWDEQFF. The CDR3 DNA is TGTGCCAGCAGTCTTCGAGACCGTAGACCTTGGGATGAGCAGTTCTTC.

A few counts support this clonotype. The CDR3 nucleotides are TGTGCCAGCAGTGCGCCACAGGGGGCGCCTGAAAAACTGTTTTTT. Translating it yields CASSAPQGAPEKLFF. The chain couples TRBV25-1 to TRBJ1-4, with TRBD1 identical over 9 bases. The CDR3 is 15 amino acids. The trim removed 4 bases at V and 7 bases at J, leaving 7 bases unmatched. Germline V gives CDR1 MGHDK, CDR2 SYGVNS.

V usage is TRBV24-1 and J usage is TRBJ2-1, with 7 bases identical to TRBD2. Germline V gives CDR1 KGHDR, CDR2 SFDVKD. J gave up 6 bases and V 4 bases, and 8 bases lay outside the gene matches. This CDR3 region has 15 residues. CDR3 residues: CATSDPGGLGNEQFF. CDR3 DNA: TGTGCCACCAGTGACCCGGGAGGCCTCGGCAATGAGCAGTTCTTC.

The table lists this clonotype with a few counts. This rearrangement joins TRBV12-3 or TRBV12-4 to TRBJ1-3; D not certain. V lost 6 bases, J lost 4 bases, and 16 bases lay in between. This CDR3 spans 15 amino acids. The CDR3, as DNA: TGTGCCAGCAGCCCAAGGTCTCCCCGGGGAAACACCATATATTTT. The encoded protein is CASSPRSPRGNTIYF.

This clonotype was detected only a few times. The chain links TRBV28 to TRBJ2-7; TRBD1 might be the D (5 bases). The germline V gene has CDR1 MDHEN and CDR2 SYDVKM. Trimming removed 6 bases at V and 0 bases at J, with 18 bases between. This CDR3 comprises 16 residues. The CDR3 protein is CASRDSLGAVSYEQYF. CDR3 coding DNA: TGTGCCAGCAGAGACTCATTAGGGGCAGTCTCCTACGAGCAGTACTTC. The variable domain in full, completed from reference TRBV28 and TRBJ2-7, reads DVKVTQSSRYLVKRTGEKVFLECVQDMDHENMFWYRQDPGLGLRLIYFSYDVKMKEKGDIPEGYSVSREKKERFSLILESASTNQTSMYLCASRDSLGAVSYEQYFGPGTRLTVT.

This clonotype was found a few times. The chain couples TRBV7-2 to TRBJ2-1, with TRBD2 matching 7 bases. Germline-derived CDR1 and CDR2 are SGHTA and FQGNSA. Trimming removed 1 base from V and 10 bases from J; junction bases left unmatched: 4. The CDR3 spans 13 residues. CDR3 region: CASSLVFGREQFF. The CDR3 nucleotides are TGTGCCAGCAGCTTAGTGTTCGGGAGGGAGCAGTTCTTC.

This clonotype appeared many times. The chain's CDR3 is CATGTPNTGELFF. The CDR3, as DNA: TGTGCCACAGGGACACCGAACACCGGGGAGCTGTTTTTT. This chain connects TRBV24-1 to TRBJ2-2; D is perhaps TRBD1 (6 bases). V dropped 10 bases and J dropped 0 bases, with 8 bases sitting between them. Germline assignment: CDR1 KGHDR and CDR2 SFDVKD. This CDR3 is built from 13 residues.

The sample holds many counts of this clonotype. The chain recombines TRBV10-3 with TRBJ2-7; 8 bases match TRBD1. Trimming cost V 2 bases and J 1 base; bases outside gene matches: 4. CDR3 size: 15 residues. In germline, CDR1 is ENHRY, CDR2 SYGVKD. The CDR3 is CAISEGGQGSYEQYF. CDR3 bases: TGTGCCATCAGTGAGGGAGGACAGGGTTCCTACGAGCAGTACTTC.

The chain is built from TRBV20-1 and TRBJ2-5, with unresolved D. Per germline, CDR1 DFQATT and CDR2 SNEGSKA (reference sequence). V dropped 6 bases and J dropped 3 bases, with 14 bases sitting between them. CDR3 size: 13 residues. The chain's CDR3 is CSAGRIRKETQYF. The CDR3 region has the DNA TGCAGTGCAGGACGGATACGAAAAGAGACCCAGTACTTC.

This clonotype was detected a few times. The chain links TRBV30 to TRBJ1-1; 7 bases align to TRBD1. V shed 5 bases, J shed 0 bases, and the junction held 3 bases outside the gene matches. The CDR3 runs 13 residues. Germline V gives CDR1 GTSNPN, CDR2 SVGIG (reference sequence). The CDR3 bases are TGTGCCTGGGCAGGGGGGATGAACACTGAAGCTTTCTTT. This encodes CAWAGGMNTEAFF.

The CDR3 spells CATSRSRGGTGFTDTQYF. The CDR3 nucleotides read TGTGCCACCAGCAGATCCCGGGGGGGGACAGGGTTCACAGATACGCAGTATTTT. The V gene is TRBV15, the J gene TRBJ2-3, with D tentatively TRBD1 (9 bases). In germline, CDR1 is LNHNV, CDR2 YYDKDF (reference sequence). This CDR3 contains 18 residues. V lost 2 bases and J lost 2, with 20 bases in between.

This clonotype was seen a handful of times. The genes are TRBV15 and TRBJ1-4; no definite D call. Germline V gene sequence: CDR1 LNHNV, CDR2 YYDKDF (reference sequence). The CDR3 loop spans 16 amino acids. The germline V and J ends were trimmed by 0 bases and 8 bases, with 16 bases remaining between them. The CDR3 DNA sequence: TGTGCCACCAGCAGAGACCAGACTCTAGGCGTGGAAAAACTGTTTTTT. It yields the protein CATSRDQTLGVEKLFF. Full variable domain (outside the CDR3, taken from reference TRBV15 and TRBJ1-4): DAMVIQNPRYQVTQFGKPVTLSCSQTLNHNVMYWYQQKSSQAPKLLFHYYDKDFNNEADTPDNFQSRRPNTSFCFLDIRSPGLGDTAMYLCATSRDQTLGVEKLFFGSGTQLSVL.

This clonotype occurred many times. The J gene is TRBJ1-1, the V gene TRBV20-1; no clear D gene. Germline values: CDR1 DFQATT, CDR2 SNEGSKA (reference sequence). This CDR3 has 12 amino acids. The germline V and J ends were trimmed by 6 bases and 2 bases, with 10 bases remaining between them. The CDR3 loop is CSARGPNTEAFF. The CDR3 nucleotides are TGCAGTGCCCGGGGTCCTAACACTGAAGCTTTCTTT.

This clonotype was observed a few times. The chain employs TRBV4-1 and TRBJ2-1; 10 nucleotides match TRBD2. Germline values: CDR1 MGHRA, CDR2 YSYEKL. The CDR3 length is 17 residues. The J segment lost 16 bases and the V segment lost 4 bases, leaving 22 bases of the junction unmatched. The DNA of the CDR3 is TGCGCCAGCAGCCCTCAACGATCCCCGTTTCTAGCGGGGGCCCGATTCTTC. Amino acids: CASSPQRSPFLAGARFF.

This clonotype turned up a few times. The chain has TRBV12-3 or TRBV12-4 and TRBJ2-3; TRBD1 matches at 9 bases. The ends lost 5 bases at V and 14 bases at J; junction bases unmatched: 11. The CDR3 extends over 13 amino acids. The CDR3 nucleotides read TGTGCCAGCAGTCAAGGGGGGACAGGGAACTCGTATTTT. This translates into CASSQGGTGNSYF.

This clonotype was found a few times. This chain links TRBV5-5 with TRBJ2-5; either TRBD1 or TRBD2 may supply D (5 bases each). The germline V gene has CDR1 SGHKS and CDR2 YYEKEE (reference sequence). Trimming left V 4 bases short and J 4 bases short, with 14 bases between. The CDR3 is made up of 14 amino acids. CDR3: CASSPMGTRETQYF. CDR3 DNA sequence: TGTGCCAGCAGCCCCATGGGGACGAGAGAGACCCAGTACTTC.

This clonotype has just a few counts. V is TRBV4-2 and J is TRBJ2-1; 8 bases agree with TRBD2. The junction had 7 bases not matched to a gene; V was cut back by 1 base and J by 14 bases. This CDR3 contains 13 residues. From germline, CDR1 is LGHNA and CDR2 YNFKEQ. CDR3 DNA: TGTGCCAGCAGCCAAGCACCATATAGCGGGGAGTTCTTC. Its protein is CASSQAPYSGEFF.

This clonotype was found a few times. The chain uses TRBV7-2 and TRBJ2-1; 13 nucleotides match TRBD2. The CDR3 is 17 residues long. J gave up 4 bases and V 0 bases, and 3 bases lay outside the gene matches. Germline values: CDR1 SGHTA, CDR2 FQGNSA. The CDR3 nucleotides are TGTGCCAGCAGCTTAGCCGGGGGACTAGCGGGATACAATGAGCAGTTCTTC. This encodes CASSLAGGLAGYNEQFF.

The chain is built from TRBV9 and TRBJ2-7, with TRBD2 matching over 13 bases. V shed 3 bases, J shed 4 bases, and the junction held 1 base outside the gene matches. This CDR3 contains 14 residues. The V gene's germline CDR1 is SGDLS and CDR2 YYNGEE. In DNA, the CDR3 is TGTGCCAGCAGCGAGACTAGCGGGGGGTACGAGCAGTACTTC. This encodes CASSETSGGYEQYF.